This TCR beta chain originates from a study of beta chain features in type 1 diabetes. A few counts support this clone. Its specificity is unknown. This CDR3 is also generated by other DNA sequences in the sample. Germline CDR1 reads GTSNPN; CDR2 reads SVGIG (reference sequence). This CDR3 spans 13 amino acids. Between the trimmed V and J ends, which lost 2 bases and 3 bases, there was a span of 10 bases. Sequenced material consisted of expressed TCRB transcripts (all of the isolated RNA was reverse transcribed). Naive, central memory and regulatory T cell samples produced a mean of roughly 3.8 million reads. TCRdb keeps only in-frame clones here, not all; method: immunoSEQ multiplex PCR. This table has under 300,000 clones, about 23% appearing once. Broader study findings: Patients with type 1 diabetes carried fewer insertions and had more deletions at their VDJ junctions. People with Type 1 diabetes carried modestly yet significantly shorter TCRB CDR3s in all four CD4+ subsets. Sequencing used cDNA, and cells with high TCR expression could therefore be over-represented.

CD4+ cells of the naive, central memory, regulatory and stem cell-like memory types were sorted via CD45RO/CCR7/CD25/CD127/CD95/CD27. This TCR was recovered from a woman aged 25 to 45 with type 1 diabetes. The J gene is TRBJ1-1, the V gene TRBV30; D may be TRBD1 (5 bases). Sequencing input: naive CD4+ T cells from blood. The CDR3 spells CAWSRGEDTEAFF. The CDR3 bases are TGTGCCTGGAGTCGGGGGGAGGACACTGAAGCTTTCTTT.